A single sample gave rise to the 12 T cell receptor beta chains below, sequenced in a study of blood T cell repertoires in COVID-19. Some clones are missing from TCRdb's copy, which holds only in-frame ones; the method was immunoSEQ multiplex PCR. The repertoire consists of some 270,000 clones, with 65% to 90% occurring once and the leading ten covering approximately 9.6%. Sequenced material: PBMCs or T cells enriched from blood (not recorded which). Source of these receptors: a woman aged 45-60 years with acute COVID-19.

The chain employs TRBV27 and TRBJ1-2; 10 bases fit TRBD1. The CDR3 length is 13 residues. J was trimmed by 5 bases and V by 7 bases; bases with no gene match: 4. In germline, CDR1 is MNHEY, CDR2 SMNVEV (reference sequence). The CDR3 region has the DNA TGTGCCAGCAACTCGGGACAGGGGTATGGCTACACCTTC. Encoded protein: CASNSGQGYGYTF.

The chain couples TRBV13 to TRBJ1-3; weak D call: TRBD1 (6 bases). The germline V and J ends were trimmed by 1 base and 4 bases, with 14 bases remaining between them. The length of the CDR3 is 16 residues. Germline-derived CDR1 and CDR2 are PRHDT and FYEKMQ (reference sequence). CDR3 residues: CASSLALGALGNTIYF. The DNA of the CDR3 is TGTGCCAGCAGCTTAGCTTTGGGGGCGCTCGGAAACACCATATATTTT. The full variable domain, its missing parts supplied by reference TRBV13 and TRBJ1-3, is AAGVIQSPRHLIKEKRETATLKCYPIPRHDTVYWYQQGPGQDPQFLISFYEKMQSDKGSIPDRFSAQQFSDYHSELNMSSLELGDSALYFCASSLALGALGNTIYFGEGSWLTVV.

The chain employs TRBV27 and TRBJ1-2; D is ambiguous. Between the trimmed V and J ends, which lost 2 bases and 1 base, there was a span of 11 bases. Looked up from germline, CDR1 is MNHEY and CDR2 is SMNVEV (reference sequence). This CDR3 is built from 15 residues. Here the CDR3 DNA reads TGTGCCAGCAGTTTACGACCCGGGATTAACTATGGCTACACCTTC. Translating it yields CASSLRPGINYGYTF.

The CDR3 loop is CASSSPGQGNTEAFF. Here the CDR3 DNA reads TGTGCCAGCAGTTCCCCGGGACAGGGGAACACTGAAGCTTTCTTT. V and J are TRBV28 and TRBJ1-1; 9 nucleotides match TRBD1. CDR1 is MDHEN, CDR2 SYDVKM, per germline. The CDR3 extends over 15 amino acids. The V and J ends lost 4 bases and 1 base, in that order; junction bases with no gene match: 4.

The rearrangement joins TRBV24-1 to TRBJ1-2; 8 bases are a match to TRBD1. The germline V gene has CDR1 KGHDR and CDR2 SFDVKD. The CDR3 spans 13 residues. J gave up 8 bases and V 1 base, and 2 bases lay outside the gene matches. CDR3 region: CATSDFTGGGYTF. As DNA, the CDR3 is TGTGCCACCAGTGATTTCACAGGGGGGGGCTACACCTTC.

This clone was found a few times. The CDR3 DNA is TGCAGTGCTAGATATATCAATGAGCAGTTCTTC. Translating gives CSARYINEQFF. The chain employs TRBV20-1 and TRBJ2-1, with D unresolved. The CDR3 totals 11 residues. In germline, CDR1 is DFQATT, CDR2 SNEGSKA (reference sequence). V was trimmed by 2 bases and J by 6 bases, leaving 5 bases between them.

The V and J genes are TRBV12-5 and TRBJ1-1; TRBD1 agrees at 9 bases. J gave up 5 bases and V 5 bases, and 9 bases lay outside the gene matches. Germline lookup yields CDR1 LGHNT and CDR2 FRNRAP. There are 15 residues in the CDR3. The chain's CDR3 is CASGPGNRGLTEAFF. The CDR3 bases are TGTGCTAGTGGTCCCGGGAACAGGGGGCTGACTGAAGCTTTCTTT. The full variable domain, in which reference TRBV12-5 and TRBJ1-1 provide the parts outside the CDR3, is DARVTQTPRHKVTEMGQEVTMRCQPILGHNTVFWYRQTMMQGLELLAYFRNRAPLDDSGMPKDRFSAEMPDATLATLKIQPSEPRDSAVYFCASGPGNRGLTEAFFGQGTRLTVV.

The rearrangement links TRBV6-1 to TRBJ2-3; D might be TRBD2 (5 bases). This CDR3 is 15 amino acids long. Germline V gene sequence: CDR1 MNHNS, CDR2 SASEGT. V lost 0 bases and J lost 2, with 9 bases in between. CDR3: CASSEAGSLTDTQYF. CDR3 in DNA: TGTGCCAGCAGTGAAGCAGGGAGCCTCACAGATACGCAGTATTTT.

The chain couples TRBV6-2 or TRBV6-3 to TRBJ2-2, with a possible D match to TRBD2 (5 bases). The V gene lost 1 base and the J gene lost 7 bases, with 7 bases spanning the gap. This CDR3 is 13 amino acids long. The germline CDR1 and CDR2 sequences are MNHEY and SVGEGT. The CDR3 nucleotides read TGTGCCAGCAGTTACTTAAGCGGCGGGGAGCTGTTTTTT. Protein sequence: CASSYLSGGELFF.

CDR3 protein: CASSLARQGANQPQHF. The CDR3 bases are TGTGCCAGCAGCTTAGCTCGGCAGGGGGCCAATCAGCCCCAGCATTTT. The chain couples TRBV7-9 to TRBJ1-5; the match to TRBD1 covers 8 bases. V gave up 0 bases and J gave up 3 bases; unmatched junction bases: 4. The CDR3 extends over 16 amino acids. The V gene's germline CDR1 is SEHNR and CDR2 FQNEAQ (reference sequence).

The chain employs TRBV3-1 (or the pseudogene TRBV3-2) and TRBJ2-6, with TRBD1 matching 8 bases. Trimming cost V 6 bases and J 0 bases; bases outside gene matches: 1. The CDR3 sequence is 15 residues long. Per germline, CDR1 LGHDT and CDR2 YNNKEL (reference sequence). The CDR3 spells CASRTGGSGANVLTF. The CDR3 DNA sequence: TGTGCCAGCAGAACAGGGGGCTCTGGGGCCAACGTCCTGACTTTC.

This clone was found once. The chain uses TRBV5-4 and TRBJ2-5; 7 positions agree with TRBD1. The CDR3 is 13 amino acids. Trimming removed 7 bases from V and 1 base from J; junction bases left unmatched: 4. CDR1 is SGHNT, CDR2 YYREEE, per germline (reference sequence). The CDR3 DNA reads as TGTGCCAGCTCTCGACAGGGCCAAGAGACCCAGTACTTC. Protein: CASSRQGQETQYF.